This T cell receptor beta chain was sequenced during a study of cytomegalovirus exposure and HLA in healthy donors. About the study: Earlier, 110 million or so unique TCR beta sequences were recovered from roughly 170 million T cells by an analysis. Study outcomes and limitations: V- and J-gene trimming of TCR beta was linked (in a later analysis) to a missense DCLRE1C variant.

Points on this clone: Its cognate antigen is unknown.

The PCR used 60 Vbeta and 13 Jbeta primers. Only in-frame clones appear in the TCRdb table, and some are missing; sequencing was by immunoSEQ multiplex PCR. The sample lists almost 200,000 clones, roughly 85% seen once, with approximately 2.1% in the top ten. V was shortened by 0 bases and J by 5 bases, with 13 bases between the two germline ends. The germline gives CDR1 LGHNA, CDR2 YSLEER. CDR3 length equals 15 residues. The clonotype originates from a woman in her forties or fifties in good health and CMV-seronegative. Sequenced input: PBMCs. This chain uses TRBV4-3 with TRBJ2-5, with D possibly matching TRBD2 (5 bases). Here the CDR3 reads CASSQDRGGGETQYF. The CDR3, as DNA: TGCGCCAGCAGCCAAGACAGAGGTGGCGGGGAGACCCAGTACTTC.